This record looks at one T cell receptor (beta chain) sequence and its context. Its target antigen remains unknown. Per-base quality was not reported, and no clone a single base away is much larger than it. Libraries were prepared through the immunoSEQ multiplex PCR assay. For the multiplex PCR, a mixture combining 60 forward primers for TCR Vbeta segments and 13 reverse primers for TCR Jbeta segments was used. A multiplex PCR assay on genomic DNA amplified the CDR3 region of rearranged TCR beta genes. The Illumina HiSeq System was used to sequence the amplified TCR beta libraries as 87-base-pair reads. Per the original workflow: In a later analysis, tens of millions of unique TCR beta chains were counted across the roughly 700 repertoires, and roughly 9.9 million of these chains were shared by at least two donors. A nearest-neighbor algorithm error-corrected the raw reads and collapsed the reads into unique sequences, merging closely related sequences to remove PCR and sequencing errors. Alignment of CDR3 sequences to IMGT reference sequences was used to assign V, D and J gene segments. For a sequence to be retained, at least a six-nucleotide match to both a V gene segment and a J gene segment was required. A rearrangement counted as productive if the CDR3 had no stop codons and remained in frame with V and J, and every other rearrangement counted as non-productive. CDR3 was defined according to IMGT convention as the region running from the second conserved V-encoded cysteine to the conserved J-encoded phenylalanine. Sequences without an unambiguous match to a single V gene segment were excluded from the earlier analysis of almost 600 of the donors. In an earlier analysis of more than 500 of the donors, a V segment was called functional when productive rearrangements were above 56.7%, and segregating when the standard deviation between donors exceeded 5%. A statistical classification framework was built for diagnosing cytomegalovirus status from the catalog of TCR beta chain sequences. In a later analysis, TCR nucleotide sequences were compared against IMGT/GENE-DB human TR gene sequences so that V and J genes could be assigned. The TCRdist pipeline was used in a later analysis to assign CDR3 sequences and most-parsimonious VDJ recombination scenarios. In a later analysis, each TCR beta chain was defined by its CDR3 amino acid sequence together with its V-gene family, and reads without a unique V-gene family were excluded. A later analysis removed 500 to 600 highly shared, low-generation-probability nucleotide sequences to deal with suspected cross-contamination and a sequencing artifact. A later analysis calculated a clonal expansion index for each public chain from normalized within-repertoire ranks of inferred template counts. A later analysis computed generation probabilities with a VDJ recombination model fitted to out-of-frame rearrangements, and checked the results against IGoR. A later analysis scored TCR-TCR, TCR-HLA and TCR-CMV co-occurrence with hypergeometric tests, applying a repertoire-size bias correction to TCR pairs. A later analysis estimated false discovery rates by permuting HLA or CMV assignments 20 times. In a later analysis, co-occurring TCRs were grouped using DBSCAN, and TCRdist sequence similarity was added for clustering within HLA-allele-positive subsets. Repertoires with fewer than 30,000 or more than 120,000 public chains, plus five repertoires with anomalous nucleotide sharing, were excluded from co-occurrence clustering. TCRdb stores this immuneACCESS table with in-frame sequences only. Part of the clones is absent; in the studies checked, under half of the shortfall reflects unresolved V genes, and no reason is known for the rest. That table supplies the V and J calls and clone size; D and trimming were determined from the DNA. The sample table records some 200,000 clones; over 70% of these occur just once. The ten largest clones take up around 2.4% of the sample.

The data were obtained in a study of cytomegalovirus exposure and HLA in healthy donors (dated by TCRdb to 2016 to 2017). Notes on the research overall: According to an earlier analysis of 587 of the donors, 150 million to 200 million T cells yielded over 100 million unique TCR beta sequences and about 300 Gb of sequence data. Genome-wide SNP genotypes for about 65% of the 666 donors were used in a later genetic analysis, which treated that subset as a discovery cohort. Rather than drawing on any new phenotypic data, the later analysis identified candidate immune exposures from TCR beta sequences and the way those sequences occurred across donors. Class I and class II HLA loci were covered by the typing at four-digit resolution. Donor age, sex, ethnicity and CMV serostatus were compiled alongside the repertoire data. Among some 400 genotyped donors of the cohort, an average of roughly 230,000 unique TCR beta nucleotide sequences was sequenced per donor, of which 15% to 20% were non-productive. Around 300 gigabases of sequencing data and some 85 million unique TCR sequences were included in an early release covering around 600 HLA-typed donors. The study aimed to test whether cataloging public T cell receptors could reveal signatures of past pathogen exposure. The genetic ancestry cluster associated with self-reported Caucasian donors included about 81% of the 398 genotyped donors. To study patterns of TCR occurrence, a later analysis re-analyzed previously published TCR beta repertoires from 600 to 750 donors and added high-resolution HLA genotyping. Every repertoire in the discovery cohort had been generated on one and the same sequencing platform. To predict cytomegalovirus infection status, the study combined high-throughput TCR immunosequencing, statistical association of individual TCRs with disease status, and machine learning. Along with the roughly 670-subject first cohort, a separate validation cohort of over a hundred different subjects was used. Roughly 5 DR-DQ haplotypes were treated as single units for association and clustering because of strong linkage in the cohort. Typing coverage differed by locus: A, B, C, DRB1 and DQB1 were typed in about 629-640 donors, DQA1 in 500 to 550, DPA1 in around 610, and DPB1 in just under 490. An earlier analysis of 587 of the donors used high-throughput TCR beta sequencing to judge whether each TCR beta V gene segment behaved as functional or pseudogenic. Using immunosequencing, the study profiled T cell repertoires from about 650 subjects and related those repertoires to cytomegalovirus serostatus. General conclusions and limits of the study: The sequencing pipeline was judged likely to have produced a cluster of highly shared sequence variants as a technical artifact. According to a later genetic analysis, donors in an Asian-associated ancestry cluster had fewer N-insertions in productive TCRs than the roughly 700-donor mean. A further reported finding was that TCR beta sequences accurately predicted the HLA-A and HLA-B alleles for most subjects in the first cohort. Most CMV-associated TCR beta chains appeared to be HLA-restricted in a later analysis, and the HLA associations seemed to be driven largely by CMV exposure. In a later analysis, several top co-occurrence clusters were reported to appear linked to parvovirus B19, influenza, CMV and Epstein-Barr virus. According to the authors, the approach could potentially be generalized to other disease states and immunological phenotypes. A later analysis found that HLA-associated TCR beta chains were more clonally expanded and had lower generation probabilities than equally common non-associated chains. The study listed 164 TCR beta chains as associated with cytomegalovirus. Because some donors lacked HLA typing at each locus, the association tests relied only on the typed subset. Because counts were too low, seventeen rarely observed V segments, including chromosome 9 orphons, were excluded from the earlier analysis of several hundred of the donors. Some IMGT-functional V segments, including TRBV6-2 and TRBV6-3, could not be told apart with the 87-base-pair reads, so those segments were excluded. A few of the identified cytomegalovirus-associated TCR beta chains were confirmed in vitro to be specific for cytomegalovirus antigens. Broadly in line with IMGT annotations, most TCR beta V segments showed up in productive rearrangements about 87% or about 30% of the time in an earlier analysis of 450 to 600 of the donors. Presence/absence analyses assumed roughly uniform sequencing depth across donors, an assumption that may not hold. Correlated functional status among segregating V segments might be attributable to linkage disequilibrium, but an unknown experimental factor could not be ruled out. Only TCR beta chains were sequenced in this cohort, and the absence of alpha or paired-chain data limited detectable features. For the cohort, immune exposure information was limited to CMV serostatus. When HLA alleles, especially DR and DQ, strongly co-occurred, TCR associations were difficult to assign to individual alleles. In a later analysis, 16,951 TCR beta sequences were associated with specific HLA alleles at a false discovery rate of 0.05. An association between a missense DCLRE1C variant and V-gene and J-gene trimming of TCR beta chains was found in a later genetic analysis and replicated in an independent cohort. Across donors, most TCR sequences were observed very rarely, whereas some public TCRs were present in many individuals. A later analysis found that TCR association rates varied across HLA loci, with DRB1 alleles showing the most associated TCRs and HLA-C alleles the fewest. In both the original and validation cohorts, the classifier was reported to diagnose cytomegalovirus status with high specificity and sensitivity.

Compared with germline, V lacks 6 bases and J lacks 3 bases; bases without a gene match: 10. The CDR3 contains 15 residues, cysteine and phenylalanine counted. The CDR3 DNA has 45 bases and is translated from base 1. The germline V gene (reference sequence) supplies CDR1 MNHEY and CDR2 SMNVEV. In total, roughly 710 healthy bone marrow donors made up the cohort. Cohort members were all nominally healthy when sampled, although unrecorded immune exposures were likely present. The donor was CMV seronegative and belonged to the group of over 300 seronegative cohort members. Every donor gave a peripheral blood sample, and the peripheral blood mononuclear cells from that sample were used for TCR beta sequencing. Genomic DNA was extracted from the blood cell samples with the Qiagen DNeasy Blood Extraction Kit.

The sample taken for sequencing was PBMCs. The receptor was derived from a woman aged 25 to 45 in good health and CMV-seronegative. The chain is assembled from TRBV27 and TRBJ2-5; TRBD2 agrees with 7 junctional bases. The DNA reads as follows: TGTGCCAGCAGAGGACTAGTTTCTCAAAAAGAGACCCAGTACTTC. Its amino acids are CASRGLVSQKETQYF.